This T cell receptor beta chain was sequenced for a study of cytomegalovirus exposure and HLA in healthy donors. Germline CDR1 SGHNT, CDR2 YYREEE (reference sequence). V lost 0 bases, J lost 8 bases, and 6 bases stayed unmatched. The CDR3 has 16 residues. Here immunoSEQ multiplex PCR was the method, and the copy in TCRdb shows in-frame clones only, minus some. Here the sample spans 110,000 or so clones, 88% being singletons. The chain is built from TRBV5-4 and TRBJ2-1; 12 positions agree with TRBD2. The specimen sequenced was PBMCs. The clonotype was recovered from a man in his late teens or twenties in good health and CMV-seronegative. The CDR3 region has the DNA TGTGCCAGCAGCTTGGGACTAGCGGGAGTTCTGGATGAGCAGTTCTTC. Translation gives CASSLGLAGVLDEQFF.